This T cell receptor beta chain was sequenced for a study of early T cells in non-severe SARS-CoV-2 infection (dated by TCRdb to the early 2020s). General notes on the study: TCR sequencing used bulk RNA from unsorted whole blood, so alpha and beta chains could not be paired.

CDR1 and CDR2 were assigned from the germline V gene (reference sequence) as GTSNPN and SVGIG. The junction carries 10 bases between V and J, which are trimmed by 5 bases and 2 bases respectively. Measured from the cysteine to the phenylalanine, the CDR3 is 12 residues long. Only CDR3 DNA is held: 36 bases, read in frame from base 1. A case-control design nested within a healthcare worker cohort in London, UK, was used, with weekly nasopharyngeal swab PCR tests and blood sampling performed. Healthcare workers were enrolled in the week of the UK lockdown, from 23 to 31 March 2020, and were followed every week for up to roughly 15 weeks. This clonotype was recorded a few times. This clone's antigen is unknown. No per-base quality is available; no much larger clone lies one base away. To prepare the library, 5' RACE was applied. TCRdb lists the instrument as NextSeq 500. In the TCR library protocol, unique molecular identifiers were attached to individual cDNA molecules to correct for PCR bias and sequencing error. Both TCR alpha and beta chains were sequenced, and tight co-correlation was observed between alpha and beta sequence abundances in each sample. The published analysis was carried out like this. Decombinator V4 was used to annotate the V gene, J gene and CDR3 of the TCR sequences. Expanded TCRs were defined as changing significantly between any two time points under a Poisson model with p below 0.0001. Abundances of TCRs were expressed as counts per million after normalisation to the total number of TCRs sequenced in each sample. TRAV1-2 paired with TRAJ12, TRAJ20 or TRAJ33 defined MAIT TCRs, while TRAV10 paired with TRAJ18 defined iNKT TCRs. VDJdb, accessed 1 November 2021, was searched for CMV, EBV and SARS-CoV-2 annotated TCRs, with TCRs annotated for multiple antigens excluded. The public reads were quality trimmed at Q25 with fastp and then assembled into clones with MiXCR by TCRdb, keeping productive beta chains. Each CDR3 protein appears once, grouped with its most common genes and DNA. The V and J calls and clone size are TCRdb's, not the authors'. Recorded for this sample are some 45,000 distinct CDR3 sequences; roughly 7% of them occurred a single time. Of the sample, roughly 8% falls within the top ten clones.

The paper as a whole reports these results and caveats: VDJdb matching was skewed toward anti-spike CD8 responses and likely underestimated virus-specific expansions, missing private and CD4 specificities.

This receptor chain uses TRBV30 and TRBJ2-7, with the D gene not confidently named. The TCR comes from an adult who was a healthcare worker with PCR-confirmed SARS-CoV-2 infection or an uninfected control (not recorded which). The material sequenced was whole blood. The CDR3 in this case is CAWGVGPYEQYF. The DNA sequence is TGTGCCTGGGGAGTCGGTCCCTACGAGCAGTACTTC.